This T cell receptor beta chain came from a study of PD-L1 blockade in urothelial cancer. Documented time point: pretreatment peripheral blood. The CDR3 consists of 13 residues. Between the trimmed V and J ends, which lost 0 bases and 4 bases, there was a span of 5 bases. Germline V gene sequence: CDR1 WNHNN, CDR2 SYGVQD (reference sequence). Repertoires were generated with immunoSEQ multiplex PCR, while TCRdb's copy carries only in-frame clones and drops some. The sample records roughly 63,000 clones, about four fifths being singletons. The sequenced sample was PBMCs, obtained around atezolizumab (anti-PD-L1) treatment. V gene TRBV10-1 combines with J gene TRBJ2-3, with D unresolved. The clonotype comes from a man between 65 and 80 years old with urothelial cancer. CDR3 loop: CASSESTADTQYF. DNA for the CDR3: TGCGCCAGCAGTGAGTCGACTGCAGATACGCAGTATTTT.